The 15 T cell receptor beta chains reported below all come from one sample, sequenced in a study of blood T cell repertoires in COVID-19. Clones were sequenced by immunoSEQ multiplex PCR, and TCRdb holds only the in-frame ones, with some missing. The table shows 150,000 to 200,000 clones, with 88% occurring only once. Sequences were obtained from PBMCs or T cells enriched from blood (not recorded which). The source of these receptors is a woman aged 18-29 years who had recovered from COVID-19.

This clone was seen only once. This rearrangement joins TRBV28 to TRBJ2-3; TRBD2 matches at 14 bases. The CDR3 covers 22 residues. V trimming: 4 bases; J trimming: 2 bases; junction bases outside the gene matches: 20. The germline CDR1 and CDR2 sequences are MDHEN and SYDVKM. CDR3 region: CASSSRSAPRLAGGLATDTQYF. The CDR3 nucleotides read TGTGCCAGCAGTTCTCGGTCCGCCCCACGACTAGCGGGAGGGCTCGCCACAGATACGCAGTATTTT.

The chain uses TRBV5-1 and TRBJ1-1; TRBD1 matches at 8 bases. CDR1 is SGHRS, CDR2 YFSETQ, per germline. The CDR3 sequence is 13 residues long. The V and J ends lost 4 bases and 13 bases, in that order; junction bases with no gene match: 12. The CDR3 protein is CASSLTDRGEGFF. Here the CDR3 DNA reads TGCGCCAGCAGCCTAACCGACAGGGGCGAGGGTTTCTTT.

This sequence joins TRBV30 and TRBJ1-6, with TRBD1 as a possible D gene (5 bases). V was trimmed by 0 bases and J by 7 bases, leaving 13 bases between them. This CDR3 is built from 15 residues. Per the germline V gene, CDR1 is GTSNPN and CDR2 is SVGIG (reference sequence). CDR3 protein: CAWSVGAGGNSPLHF. The CDR3 DNA is TGTGCCTGGAGTGTAGGAGCGGGGGGGAATTCACCCCTCCACTTT.

The chain joins TRBV10-3 to TRBJ2-1; a weak D match, TRBD1 (7 bases). Germline CDR1 is ENHRY and CDR2 is SYGVKD. The CDR3 is made up of 14 amino acids. Trimming shortened V by 11 bases and J by 5 bases, and 19 bases separated the two germline ends. The CDR3 loop is CAADQGGTDNEQFF. The CDR3 bases are TGTGCCGCGGACCAGGGGGGAACTGACAATGAGCAGTTCTTC.

The chain recombines TRBV7-9 with TRBJ1-4, with TRBD1 matching 9 bases. In germline, CDR1 is SEHNR, CDR2 FQNEAQ (reference sequence). The CDR3 totals 14 residues. V lost 8 bases to trimming and J lost 10 bases; unmatched junction nucleotides: 11. The CDR3 sequence is CASVQGAGAGKLFF. The CDR3 nucleotides read TGTGCCAGCGTACAGGGGGCAGGGGCGGGAAAACTGTTTTTT.

The chain is built from TRBV20-1 and TRBJ2-3; unclear D gene. Germline CDR1 and CDR2: DFQATT and SNEGSKA (reference sequence). The CDR3 totals 10 residues. The CDR3 nucleotides read TGCAGCGGAGGCACAGATACGCAGTATTTT. Encoded protein: CSGGTDTQYF.

In this sample, this clone turned up a few times. The chain uses TRBV4-1 and TRBJ2-5, with D tentatively TRBD2 (5 bases). Germline V gene data show CDR1 as MGHRA and CDR2 as YSYEKL. This CDR3 comprises 13 residues. Trimming left V 2 bases short and J 6 bases short, with 10 bases between. The CDR3 spells CASSQLGGQTQYF. The CDR3 nucleotides read TGCGCCAGCAGCCAACTAGGAGGCCAGACCCAGTACTTC.

V usage is TRBV28 and J usage is TRBJ1-2; D gene uncertain. Germline V gene sequence: CDR1 MDHEN, CDR2 SYDVKM. The CDR3 covers 14 residues. V gave up 6 bases and J gave up 7 bases, with 18 bases separating them. This chain's CDR3 is CASSAIGRRTGYTF. CDR3 coding DNA: TGTGCCAGCAGCGCAATCGGGAGACGTACTGGCTACACCTTC.

The genes are TRBV4-1 and TRBJ2-7, with 7 bases identical to TRBD2. Germline lookup yields CDR1 MGHRA and CDR2 YSYEKL. The CDR3 runs 16 residues. With V trimmed by 1 base and J by 0 bases, 6 bases remained unmatched. The CDR3 is CASSQGPAGSSYEQYF. CDR3 DNA sequence: TGCGCCAGCAGCCAAGGGCCAGCGGGGAGCTCCTACGAGCAGTACTTC.

V is TRBV11-3 and J is TRBJ1-1, with D perhaps matching TRBD1 (6 bases). The CDR3 length is 12 residues. The germline V and J ends were trimmed by 2 bases and 6 bases, with 7 bases remaining between them. CDR1 SGHNT and CDR2 YENEEA come from the germline V gene. The CDR3 sequence is CASSLYRAEAFF. The CDR3 DNA sequence: TGTGCCAGCAGCTTATACAGGGCTGAAGCTTTCTTT.

This clone was found once. The V gene is TRBV9, the J gene TRBJ1-6; perhaps TRBD1 as D (5 bases). This CDR3 has 16 amino acids. Germline CDR1 and CDR2: SGDLS and YYNGEE. With 0 bases removed from V and 7 bases from J, the gap between germline ends came to 14 bases. The CDR3 coding sequence is TGTGCCAGCAGCGTAGTATCAGGGTCGGAGAATTCACCCCTCCACTTT. Amino acids: CASSVVSGSENSPLHF.

In DNA form, the CDR3 reads TGTGCCAGCAGTGACAGAGGTGGAACCTACGAGCAGTACTTC. Its translation is CASSDRGGTYEQYF. This sequence joins TRBV28 and TRBJ2-7; maybe TRBD1 (5 bases). Looked up from germline, CDR1 is MDHEN and CDR2 is SYDVKM. Trimming pared 5 bases from V and 2 bases from J, leaving 13 bases between. The CDR3 runs 14 residues. Full variable domain (remainder filled in from reference TRBV28 and TRBJ2-7): DVKVTQSSRYLVKRTGEKVFLECVQDMDHENMFWYRQDPGLGLRLIYFSYDVKMKEKGDIPEGYSVSREKKERFSLILESASTNQTSMYLCASSDRGGTYEQYFGPGTRLTVT.

The chain combines TRBV9 with TRBJ2-7, with 9 positions matching TRBD1. After removal of 3 bases from V and 2 bases from J, the junction contained 0 bases not matched to a gene. Germline-derived CDR1 and CDR2 are SGDLS and YYNGEE. The CDR3 consists of 13 residues. The chain's CDR3 is CASSGQGAYEQYF. Written as DNA, the CDR3 is TGTGCCAGCAGCGGACAGGGGGCCTACGAGCAGTACTTC.

The chain uses TRBV19 and TRBJ2-1; 10 positions agree with TRBD2. The germline V gene encodes CDR1 LNHDA and CDR2 SQIVND (reference sequence). Losses at the gene ends were 3 bases for V and 4 bases for J; bases not matched to a gene: 9. The CDR3 contains 17 residues. The chain's CDR3 is CASSILIAGGSYNEQFF. The CDR3 DNA is TGTGCCAGTAGTATCCTGATAGCGGGAGGATCTTACAATGAGCAGTTCTTC.

This clone was picked up a small number of times. The chain uses TRBV7-9 and TRBJ2-7; 7 bases map to TRBD2. Per the germline V gene, CDR1 is SEHNR and CDR2 is FQNEAQ (reference sequence). The length of the CDR3 is 11 residues. V shed 8 bases, J shed 4 bases, and the junction held 2 bases outside the gene matches. As DNA, the CDR3 is TGTGCCAGCCTGGGGGGGTACGAGCAGTACTTC. Its translation is CASLGGYEQYF.